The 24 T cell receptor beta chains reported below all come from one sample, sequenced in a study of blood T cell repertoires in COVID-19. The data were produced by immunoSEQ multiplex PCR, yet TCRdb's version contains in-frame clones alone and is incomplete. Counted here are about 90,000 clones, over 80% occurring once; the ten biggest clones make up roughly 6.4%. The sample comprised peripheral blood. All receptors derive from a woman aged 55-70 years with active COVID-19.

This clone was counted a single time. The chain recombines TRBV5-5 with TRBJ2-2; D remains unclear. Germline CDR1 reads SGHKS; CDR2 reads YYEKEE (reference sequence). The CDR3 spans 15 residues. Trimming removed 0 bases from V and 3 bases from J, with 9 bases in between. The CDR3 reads CASSLVVTDTGELFF. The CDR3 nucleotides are TGTGCCAGCAGCTTGGTAGTCACGGACACCGGGGAGCTGTTTTTT. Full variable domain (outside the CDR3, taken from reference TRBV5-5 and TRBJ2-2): DAGVTQSPTHLIKTRGQQVTLRCSPISGHKSVSWYQQVLGQGPQFIFQYYEKEERGRGNFPDRFSARQFPNYSSELNVNALLLGDSALYLCASSLVVTDTGELFFGEGSRLTVL.

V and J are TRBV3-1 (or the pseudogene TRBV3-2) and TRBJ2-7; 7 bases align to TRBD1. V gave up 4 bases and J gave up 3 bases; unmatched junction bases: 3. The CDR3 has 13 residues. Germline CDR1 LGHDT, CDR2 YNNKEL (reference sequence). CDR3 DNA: TGTGCCAGCAGCCCGGGACAGATCTACGAGCAGTACTTC. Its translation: CASSPGQIYEQYF.

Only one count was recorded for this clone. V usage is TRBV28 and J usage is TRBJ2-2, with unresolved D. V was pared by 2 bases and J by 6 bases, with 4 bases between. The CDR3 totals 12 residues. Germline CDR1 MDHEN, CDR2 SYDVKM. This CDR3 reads CASSLLSGELFF. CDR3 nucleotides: TGTGCCAGCAGTTTACTTTCCGGGGAGCTGTTTTTT.

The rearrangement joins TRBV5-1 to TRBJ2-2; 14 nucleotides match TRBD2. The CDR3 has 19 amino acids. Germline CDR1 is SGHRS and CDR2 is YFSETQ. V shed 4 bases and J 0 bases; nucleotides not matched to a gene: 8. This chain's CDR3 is CASSPWTSGGLTNTGELFF. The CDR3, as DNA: TGCGCCAGCAGCCCATGGACTAGCGGGGGGCTAACGAACACCGGGGAGCTGTTTTTT.

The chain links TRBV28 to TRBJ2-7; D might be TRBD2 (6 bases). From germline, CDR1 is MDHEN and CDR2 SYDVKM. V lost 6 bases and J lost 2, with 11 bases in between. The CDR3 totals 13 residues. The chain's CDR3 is CASSTGTPYEQYF. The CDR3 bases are TGTGCCAGCAGCACCGGGACTCCCTACGAGCAGTACTTC.

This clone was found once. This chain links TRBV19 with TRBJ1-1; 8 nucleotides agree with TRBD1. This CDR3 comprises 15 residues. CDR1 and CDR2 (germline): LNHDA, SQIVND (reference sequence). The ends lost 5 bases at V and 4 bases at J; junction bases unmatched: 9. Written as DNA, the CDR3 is TGTGCCAGTAGTCCCCAGGACAGGGTGGGCACTGAAGCTTTCTTT. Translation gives CASSPQDRVGTEAFF.

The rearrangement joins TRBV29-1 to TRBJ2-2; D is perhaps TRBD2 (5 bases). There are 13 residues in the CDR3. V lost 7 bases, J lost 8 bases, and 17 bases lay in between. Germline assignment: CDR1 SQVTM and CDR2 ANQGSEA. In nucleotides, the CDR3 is TGCAGCGCTATGGACCGGAGGTGGGGGGAGCTGTTTTTT. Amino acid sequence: CSAMDRRWGELFF.

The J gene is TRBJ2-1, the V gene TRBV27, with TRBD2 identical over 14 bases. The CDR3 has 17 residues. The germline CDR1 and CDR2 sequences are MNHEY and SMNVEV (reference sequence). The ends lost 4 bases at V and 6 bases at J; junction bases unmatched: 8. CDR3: CASSSGLAGGRGNEQFF. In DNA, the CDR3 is TGTGCCAGCAGTTCCGGACTAGCGGGAGGCCGCGGCAATGAGCAGTTCTTC.

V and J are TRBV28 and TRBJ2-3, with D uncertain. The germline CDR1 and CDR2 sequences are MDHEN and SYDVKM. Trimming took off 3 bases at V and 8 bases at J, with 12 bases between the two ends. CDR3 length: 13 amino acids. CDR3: CASSFRKMSTQYF. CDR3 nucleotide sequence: TGTGCCAGCAGTTTCAGGAAAATGAGTACGCAGTATTTT.

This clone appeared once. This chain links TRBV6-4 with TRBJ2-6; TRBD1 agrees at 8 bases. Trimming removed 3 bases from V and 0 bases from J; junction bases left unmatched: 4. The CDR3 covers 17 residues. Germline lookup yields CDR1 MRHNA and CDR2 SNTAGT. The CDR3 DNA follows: TGTGCCAGCAGTGAAAGGGACAGGTTCTCTGGGGCCAACGTCCTGACTTTC. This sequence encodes CASSERDRFSGANVLTF.

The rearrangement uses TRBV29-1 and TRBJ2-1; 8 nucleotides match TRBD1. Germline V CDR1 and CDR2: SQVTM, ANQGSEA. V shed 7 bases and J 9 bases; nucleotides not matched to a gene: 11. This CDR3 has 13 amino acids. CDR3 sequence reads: CSATTGELGEQFF. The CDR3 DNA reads TGCAGCGCTACGACAGGGGAGCTTGGTGAGCAGTTCTTC.

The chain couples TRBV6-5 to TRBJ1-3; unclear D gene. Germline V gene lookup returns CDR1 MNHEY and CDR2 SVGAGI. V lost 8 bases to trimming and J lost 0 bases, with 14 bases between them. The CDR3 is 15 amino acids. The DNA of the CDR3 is TGTGCCAGCTCATACCAGTCGTACTCTGGAAACACCATATATTTT. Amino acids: CASSYQSYSGNTIYF.

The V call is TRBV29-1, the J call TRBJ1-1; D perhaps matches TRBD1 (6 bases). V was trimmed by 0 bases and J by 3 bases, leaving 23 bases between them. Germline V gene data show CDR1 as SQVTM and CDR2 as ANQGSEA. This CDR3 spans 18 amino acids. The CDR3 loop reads CSVEEPGPRGFLYTEAFF. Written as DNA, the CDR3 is TGCAGCGTTGAAGAGCCTGGGCCTAGGGGGTTTTTGTACACTGAAGCTTTCTTT.

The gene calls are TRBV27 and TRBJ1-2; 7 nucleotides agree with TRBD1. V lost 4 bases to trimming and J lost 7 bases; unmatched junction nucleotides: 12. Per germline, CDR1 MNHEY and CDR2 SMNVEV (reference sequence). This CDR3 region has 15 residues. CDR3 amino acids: CASSSAGTAESGYTF. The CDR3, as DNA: TGTGCCAGCAGTTCCGCCGGGACAGCGGAATCTGGCTACACCTTC.

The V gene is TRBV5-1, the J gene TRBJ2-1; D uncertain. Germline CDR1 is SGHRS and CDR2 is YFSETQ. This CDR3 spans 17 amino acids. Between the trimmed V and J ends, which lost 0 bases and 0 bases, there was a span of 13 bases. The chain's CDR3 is CASSLDLRLSSYNEQFF. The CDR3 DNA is TGCGCCAGCAGCTTGGACTTACGACTGAGCTCCTACAATGAGCAGTTCTTC.

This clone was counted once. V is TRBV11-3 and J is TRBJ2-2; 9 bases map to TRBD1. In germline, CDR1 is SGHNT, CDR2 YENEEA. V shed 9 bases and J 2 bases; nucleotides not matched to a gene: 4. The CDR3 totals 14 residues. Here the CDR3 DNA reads TGTGCCAGTCCGGGACAGGGAAACACCGGGGAGCTGTTTTTT. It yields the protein CASPGQGNTGELFF.

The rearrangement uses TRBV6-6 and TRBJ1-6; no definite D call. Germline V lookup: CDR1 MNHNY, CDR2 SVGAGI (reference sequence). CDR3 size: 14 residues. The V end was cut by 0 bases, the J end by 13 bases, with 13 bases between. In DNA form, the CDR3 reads TGTGCCAGCAGTTACTCGAGTCCCCCGTCTCCCCTCCACTTT. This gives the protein CASSYSSPPSPLHF.

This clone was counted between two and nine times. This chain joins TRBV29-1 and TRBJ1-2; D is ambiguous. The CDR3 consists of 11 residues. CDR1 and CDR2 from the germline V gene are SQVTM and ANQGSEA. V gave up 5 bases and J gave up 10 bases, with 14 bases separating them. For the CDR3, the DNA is TGCAGCGTTTCCGGGTACGAGACCTACACCTTC. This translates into CSVSGYETYTF.

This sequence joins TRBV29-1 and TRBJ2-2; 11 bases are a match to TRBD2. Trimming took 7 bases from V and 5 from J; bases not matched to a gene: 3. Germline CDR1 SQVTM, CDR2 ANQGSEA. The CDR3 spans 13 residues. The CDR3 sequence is CSGRTSGTGELFF. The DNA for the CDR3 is TGCAGCGGGAGGACTAGCGGGACCGGGGAGCTGTTTTTT.

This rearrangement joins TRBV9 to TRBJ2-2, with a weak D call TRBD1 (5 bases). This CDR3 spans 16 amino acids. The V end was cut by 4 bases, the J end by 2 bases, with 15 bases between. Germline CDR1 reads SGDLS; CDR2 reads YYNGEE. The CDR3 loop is CASSPRTTLNTGELFF. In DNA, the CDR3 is TGTGCCAGCAGCCCCCGGACAACCCTTAACACCGGGGAGCTGTTTTTT.

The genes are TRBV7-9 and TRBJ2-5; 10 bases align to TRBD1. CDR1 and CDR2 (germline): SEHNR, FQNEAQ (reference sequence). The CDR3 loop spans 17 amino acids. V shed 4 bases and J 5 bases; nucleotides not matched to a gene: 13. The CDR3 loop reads CASSSPPGQGFQETQYF. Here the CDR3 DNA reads TGTGCCAGCAGCTCGCCCCCGGGACAGGGGTTCCAGGAGACCCAGTACTTC.

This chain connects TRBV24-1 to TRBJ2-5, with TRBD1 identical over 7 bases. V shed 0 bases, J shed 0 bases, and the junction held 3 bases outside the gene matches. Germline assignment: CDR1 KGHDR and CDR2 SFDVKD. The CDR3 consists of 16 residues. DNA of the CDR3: TGTGCCACCAGTGATTTGCCTGGGACAGACCAAGAGACCCAGTACTTC. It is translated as CATSDLPGTDQETQYF.

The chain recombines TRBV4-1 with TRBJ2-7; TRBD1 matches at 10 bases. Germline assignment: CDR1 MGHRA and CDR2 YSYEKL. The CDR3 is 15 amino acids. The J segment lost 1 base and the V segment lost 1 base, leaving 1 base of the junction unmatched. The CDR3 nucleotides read TGCGCCAGCAGCCAAGCGGGACAGGGGTCCTACGAGCAGTACTTC. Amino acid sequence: CASSQAGQGSYEQYF.

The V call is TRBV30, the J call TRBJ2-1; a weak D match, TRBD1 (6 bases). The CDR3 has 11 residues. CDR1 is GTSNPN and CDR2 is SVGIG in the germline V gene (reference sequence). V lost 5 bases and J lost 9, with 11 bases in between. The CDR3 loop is CAWSQGIEQFF. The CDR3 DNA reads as TGTGCCTGGTCTCAGGGGATTGAGCAGTTCTTC.